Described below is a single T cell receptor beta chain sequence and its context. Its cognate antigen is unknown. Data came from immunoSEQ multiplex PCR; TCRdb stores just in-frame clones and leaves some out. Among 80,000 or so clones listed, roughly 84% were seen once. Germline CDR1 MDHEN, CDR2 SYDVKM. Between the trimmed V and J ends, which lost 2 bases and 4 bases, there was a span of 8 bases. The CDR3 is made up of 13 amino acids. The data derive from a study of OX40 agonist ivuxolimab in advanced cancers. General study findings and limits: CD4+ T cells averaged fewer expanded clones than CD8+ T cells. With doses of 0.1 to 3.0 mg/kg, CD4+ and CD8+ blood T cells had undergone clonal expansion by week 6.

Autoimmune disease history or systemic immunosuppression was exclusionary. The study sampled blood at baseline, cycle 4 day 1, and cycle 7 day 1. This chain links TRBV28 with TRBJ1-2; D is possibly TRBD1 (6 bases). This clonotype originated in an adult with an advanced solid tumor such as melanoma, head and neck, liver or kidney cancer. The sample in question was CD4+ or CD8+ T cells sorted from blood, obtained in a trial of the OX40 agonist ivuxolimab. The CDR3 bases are TGTGCCAGCAGTTTAGGAGGGGGCTATGGCTACACCTTC. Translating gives CASSLGGGYGYTF.